This TCR beta chain comes out of a study of beta chain features in type 1 diabetes. Expressed TCRB transcripts were sequenced, since all the RNA that had been isolated was reverse transcribed. Some clones are missing from TCRdb's copy, which holds only in-frame ones; the method was immunoSEQ multiplex PCR. The sample gives 310,000 or so clones, roughly 8% of which show up once; around 0.45% is in the top ten. Sorting with CD45RO/CCR7/CD25/CD127/CD95/CD27 yielded naive, central memory, regulatory and stem-like memory CD4+ cells. Populations obtained by sorting all exceeded 95% purity. The CDR3 extends over 17 amino acids. The V segment lost 4 bases and the J segment 2 bases; nucleotides outside the gene matches: 7. The germline V gene has CDR1 LNHDA and CDR2 SQIVND (reference sequence). In this sample, this clone turned up a few times. Its antigen is undetermined. Study-wide points: Whether TCRB rearrangement is influenced by HLA type went unresolved here.

The sequencing sample was made of central memory CD4+ T cells from blood. This TCR was sampled from a woman between 18 and 29 years old in good health. The chain recombines TRBV19 with TRBJ2-6; TRBD1 matches at 8 bases. CDR3 in amino acids: CASSSGQGSAGANVLTF. CDR3 DNA: TGTGCCAGTAGTAGCGGACAGGGATCGGCTGGGGCCAACGTCCTGACTTTC.